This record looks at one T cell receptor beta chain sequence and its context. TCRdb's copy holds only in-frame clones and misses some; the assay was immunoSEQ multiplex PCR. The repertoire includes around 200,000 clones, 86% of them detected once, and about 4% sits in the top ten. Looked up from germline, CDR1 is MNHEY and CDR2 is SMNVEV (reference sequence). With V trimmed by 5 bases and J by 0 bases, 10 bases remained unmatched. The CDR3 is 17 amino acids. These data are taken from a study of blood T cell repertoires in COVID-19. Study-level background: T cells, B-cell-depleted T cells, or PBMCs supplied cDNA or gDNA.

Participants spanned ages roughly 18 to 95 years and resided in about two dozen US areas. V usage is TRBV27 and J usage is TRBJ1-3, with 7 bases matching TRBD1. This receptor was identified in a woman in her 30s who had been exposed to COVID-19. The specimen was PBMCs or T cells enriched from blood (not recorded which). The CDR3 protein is CASSAGQDISSGNTIYF. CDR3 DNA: TGTGCCAGCAGTGCCGGACAGGACATCAGCTCTGGAAACACCATATATTTT.